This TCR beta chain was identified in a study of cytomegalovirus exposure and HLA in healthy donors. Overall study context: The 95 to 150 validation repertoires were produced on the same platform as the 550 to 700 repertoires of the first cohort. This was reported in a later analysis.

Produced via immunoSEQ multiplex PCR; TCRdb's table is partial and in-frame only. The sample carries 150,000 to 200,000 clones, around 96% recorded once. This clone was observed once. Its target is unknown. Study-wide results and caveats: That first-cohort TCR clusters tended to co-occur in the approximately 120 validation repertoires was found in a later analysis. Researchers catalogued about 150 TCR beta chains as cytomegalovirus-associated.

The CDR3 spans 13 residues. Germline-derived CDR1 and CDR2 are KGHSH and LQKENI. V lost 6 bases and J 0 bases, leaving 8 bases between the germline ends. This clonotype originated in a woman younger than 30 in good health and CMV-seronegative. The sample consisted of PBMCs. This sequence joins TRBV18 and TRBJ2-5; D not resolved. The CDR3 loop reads CASSSGYQETQYF. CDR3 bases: TGTGCCAGCTCCTCCGGGTACCAAGAGACCCAGTACTTC.